This T cell receptor (beta chain) was recovered during a study of T cell repertoires in cytomegalovirus infection. Each CDR3 protein is one row after TCRdb ran MiXCR on the reads. Of hundreds of thousands of distinct CDR3 sequences in the sample, 32% were seen once. Deletions cut 5 bases from V and 1 base from J, with 15 bases between. The CDR3 length is 15 residues. Germline-derived CDR1 and CDR2 are LNHDA and SQIVND (reference sequence). This clonotype was seen repeatedly, ten times or more. No antigen is known for it. This clonotype was obtained from a human donor in good health (CMV status not recorded). Some clones in this sample may be carry-over from other donors' samples. The chain employs TRBV19 and TRBJ2-7; D remains ambiguous. The sequenced sample was cultured CD8+ T cells from PBMCs, obtained from culture after CMV antigen stimulation. As DNA, the CDR3 is TGTGCCAGTAGTGTCCAGAAGGGTGTATCCTACGAGCAGTACTTC. This sequence encodes CASSVQKGVSYEQYF.